The rows below give T cell receptor beta chains drawn from one sample of a study of blood T cells in healthy people across ages. TCRdb passed the 5' RACE reads through MiXCR, listing each CDR3 protein once. There are 650,000 to 900,000 distinct CDR3 sequences in the sample; 55% to 65% occur only once, and about 30% lies in the top ten. Sequencing was carried out using blood. These TCRs come from a man aged 25-40 years in good health. Each CDR3 is given with its conserved first and last residue. D genes are given only for firm matches. A clone size is listed for some rows: how often the clone was seen (once, few, many), or a class if it is expanded.

d_call j_call clone_size v_call cdr3_length cdr3_aa cdr3_nt
. TRBJ2-1 few TRBV4-3 13 CASSQDNPNEQFF TGCGCCAGCAGCCAAGACAACCCGAATGAGCAGTTCTTC
TRBD2 TRBJ2-4 . TRBV6-5 13 CASRGGGENIQYF TGTGCCAGCAGAGGCGGGGGTGAAAACATTCAGTACTTC
TRBD2 TRBJ2-3 . TRBV7-3 16 CASSQLAGALTDTQYF TGTGCCAGCAGCCAACTAGCGGGGGCGCTCACAGATACGCAGTATTTT
. TRBJ1-2 . TRBV7-3 16 CASSLTPTAPAYGYTF TGTGCCAGCAGCTTAACCCCGACAGCCCCGGCATATGGCTACACCTTC
. TRBJ1-5 few TRBV12-3/TRBV12-4 14 CASSLQGIDQPQHF TGTGCCAGCAGTTTACAGGGGATAGATCAGCCCCAGCATTTT
. TRBJ1-2 . TRBV28 13 CASSSGNSVGYTF TGTGCCAGCAGCTCAGGGAACTCAGTGGGCTACACCTTC
. TRBJ2-5 . TRBV28 15 CASSLGGIPQETQYF TGTGCCAGCAGTTTAGGGGGGATTCCCCAAGAGACCCAGTACTTC
. TRBJ2-1 few TRBV7-2 14 CASAMREKYNEQFF TGTGCCAGCGCGATGCGGGAAAAATACAATGAGCAGTTCTTC
. TRBJ2-7 . TRBV6-2/TRBV6-3 16 CASSSSQVWSTYEQYF TGTGCCAGCAGCTCCTCCCAAGTTTGGTCCACCTACGAGCAGTACTTC
TRBD1 TRBJ2-7 . TRBV5-1 15 CASSLKDRGSHEQYF TGCGCCAGCAGCTTGAAGGACAGGGGGTCCCACGAGCAGTACTTC
TRBD2 TRBJ2-3 few TRBV7-4 15 CASSPWTSPTDTQYF TGTGCCAGCAGCCCCTGGACTAGCCCCACAGATACGCAGTATTTT
. TRBJ2-2 . TRBV4-3 16 CASSFPVSGNTGELFF TGCGCCAGCAGCTTTCCGGTGAGCGGGAACACCGGGGAGCTGTTTTTT
. TRBJ1-5 . TRBV12-3/TRBV12-4 15 CASSFPPLLDQPQHF TGTGCCAGCAGTTTCCCCCCATTGCTTGATCAGCCCCAGCATTTT
TRBD2 TRBJ2-5 . TRBV25-1 16 CAGSESGAGGRETQYF TGTGCCGGCAGTGAATCGGGAGCGGGGGGGAGAGAGACCCAGTACTTC
. TRBJ2-6 . TRBV20-1 18 CSARVGGQDYSGANVLTF TGCAGTGCTAGAGTGGGTGGACAGGACTACTCTGGGGCCAACGTCCTGACTTTC
. TRBJ2-4 . TRBV14 19 CASSQDLAKQSLAKNIQYF TGTGCCAGCAGCCAAGATCTGGCGAAACAGTCACTAGCCAAAAACATTCAGTACTTC
TRBD2 TRBJ2-1 many TRBV27 16 CASSSGTSGGSNEQFF TGTGCCAGCAGTTCAGGGACTAGCGGGGGTAGTAATGAGCAGTTCTTC
. TRBJ2-7 . TRBV29-1 13 CGAHEDNPHEQYF TGCGGCGCCCACGAGGACAACCCCCACGAGCAGTACTTC
TRBD1 TRBJ1-1 . TRBV19 14 CASRTGGRVTEAFF TGTGCCAGCCGGACAGGGGGCCGAGTCACTGAAGCTTTCTTT
. TRBJ2-1 . TRBV18 15 CASSPNGISYNEQFF TGTGCCAGCTCACCTAACGGGATCTCCTACAATGAGCAGTTCTTC
TRBD1 TRBJ1-5 few TRBV2 14 CASSGTDFAQPQHF TGTGCCAGCAGCGGGACAGACTTTGCTCAGCCCCAGCATTTT
. TRBJ2-7 once TRBV9 14 CASSVMEVSYEQYF TGTGCCAGCAGCGTAATGGAGGTCTCCTACGAGCAGTACTTC
. TRBJ2-1 . TRBV15 14 CATSRGDTCNEQFF TGTGCCACCAGCAGAGGCGATACCTGCAATGAGCAGTTCTTC
TRBD2 TRBJ2-1 . TRBV18 16 CASSPFSGDAYNEQFF TGTGCCAGCTCACCATTCAGCGGGGACGCCTACAATGAGCAGTTCTTC
. TRBJ2-3 once TRBV3-1 15 CASSPIVGLTDTQYF TGTGCCAGCAGCCCCATTGTGGGTCTCACAGATACGCAGTATTTT
. TRBJ2-4 . TRBV20-1 10 CSATQVGQYF TGCAGTGCTACCCAAGTGGGACAGTACTTC
TRBD2 TRBJ2-5 . TRBV7-8 15 CASSPRLAGGGEQYF TGTGCCAGCAGCCCGCGACTAGCGGGGGGCGGAGAGCAGTACTTC
TRBD2 TRBJ2-3 . TRBV7-2 16 CASSPRRGGSTDTQYF TGTGCCAGCAGCCCGCGTCGCGGGGGGAGCACAGATACGCAGTATTTT
. TRBJ2-7 . TRBV20-1 12 CSAMSGSYEQYF TGCAGTGCTATGTCCGGATCCTACGAGCAGTACTTC
. TRBJ1-6 . TRBV14 15 CASSQERAYNSPLHF TGTGCCAGCAGCCAAGAGCGGGCCTATAATTCACCCCTCCACTTT
. TRBJ1-5 few TRBV6-1 14 CASSEAGGNQPQHF TGTGCCAGCAGTGAAGCTGGGGGAAATCAGCCCCAGCATTTT
. TRBJ2-7 . TRBV6-6 14 CATIGAEPYNEQYF TGTGCCACCATCGGGGCGGAACCCTACAATGAGCAGTACTTC
. TRBJ1-6 . TRBV25-1 12 CASQDSVSPLHF TGTGCCAGCCAGGACAGCGTTTCACCCCTCCACTTT
. TRBJ2-4 . TRBV9 15 CASSVGEVAKNTQYF TGTGCCAGCAGCGTAGGGGAGGTAGCCAAAAACACTCAGTACTTC
. TRBJ2-1 . TRBV5-1 14 CASRPGSGQNEQFF TGCGCCAGCAGACCCGGTTCGGGGCAGAATGAGCAGTTCTTC
. TRBJ2-7 . TRBV6-6 12 CASGASSYEQYF TGTGCCAGCGGAGCTAGCTCCTACGAGCAGTACTTC
TRBD1 TRBJ2-7 . TRBV7-2 15 CASSSRQGNSYEQYF TGTGCCAGCAGCTCACGACAGGGTAACTCCTACGAGCAGTACTTC
. TRBJ2-7 . TRBV10-1 14 CASSDARTIYEQYF TGCGCCAGCAGTGATGCCAGAACTATCTACGAGCAGTACTTC
. TRBJ1-2 . TRBV5-1 16 CASSFLVGQRGDGYTF TGCGCCAGCAGCTTCCTCGTGGGGCAGCGAGGAGATGGCTACACCTTC
. TRBJ2-7 . TRBV6-2/TRBV6-3 12 CAGGGQSYEQYF TGTGCCGGCGGAGGACAGAGCTACGAGCAGTACTTC
. TRBJ2-7 . TRBV25-1 14 CASSDEGYSYEQYF TGTGCCAGCAGTGATGAGGGGTACTCCTACGAGCAGTACTTC
. TRBJ2-1 . TRBV20-1 14 CSARDYSSYNEQFF TGCAGTGCTAGGGACTACAGCTCCTACAATGAGCAGTTCTTC
. TRBJ2-1 . TRBV7-9 14 CACSFQSRGDEQFF TGTGCCTGCAGCTTCCAGTCCCGAGGAGATGAGCAGTTCTTC
TRBD1 TRBJ2-7 . TRBV10-3 15 CAISAGTGGSYEQYF TGTGCCATCAGTGCCGGGACAGGGGGATCTTACGAGCAGTACTTC
. TRBJ2-3 few TRBV4-2 14 CASSQDWRTDTQYF TGTGCCAGCAGCCAAGATTGGAGGACAGATACGCAGTATTTT
TRBD2 TRBJ2-5 . TRBV9 16 CASSVAQAGGMETQYF TGTGCCAGCAGCGTAGCTCAAGCGGGGGGCATGGAGACCCAGTACTTC
. TRBJ1-2 . TRBV20-1 15 CSANPGKWVRVGYTF TGCAGTGCAAACCCTGGGAAATGGGTTAGGGTTGGCTACACCTTC
. TRBJ2-5 . TRBV4-3 13 CASSLAPSGEQYF TGCGCCAGCAGCCTTGCTCCCTCGGGGGAGCAGTACTTC
. TRBJ2-1 . TRBV11-3 17 CASSPGRGQGLEWEQFF TGTGCCAGCAGCCCCGGACGGGGCCAGGGCCTTGAGTGGGAGCAGTTCTTC
. TRBJ2-5 . TRBV18 14 CASSPPAPQETQYF TGTGCCAGCTCGCCACCAGCACCCCAAGAGACCCAGTACTTC
TRBD2 TRBJ2-5 . TRBV6-5 16 CASSYSKAGAGNEQYF TGTGCCAGCAGTTACTCGAAAGCGGGGGCGGGAAATGAGCAGTACTTC